What follows are 21 T cell receptor beta chains derived from one specimen sequenced in a study of low-dose radiotherapy and immunotherapy resistance in tumors. Regarding time point: before trial treatment. Priming of first-strand cDNA relied on TRAV- and TRBV-specific primers (covering alpha and beta chains). The authors ran around 19 PCR cycles to amplify TCRs with a constant-region primer and V-primer adapter. MiXCR, run by TCRdb on the reads, gives a single entry per CDR3 protein. The sample has around 79,000 distinct CDR3 sequences, around 18% seen once. Sequencing used PBMCs, obtained before treatment. These receptors all stem from a male donor with prostate cancer.

This clonotype has a count of ten or more. The V call is TRBV20-1, the J call TRBJ2-7, with D unclear. This CDR3 contains 13 residues. V dropped 3 bases and J dropped 7 bases, with 16 bases sitting between them. Looked up from germline, CDR1 is DFQATT and CDR2 is SNEGSKA (reference sequence). The CDR3 spells CSASDSSGLEQYF. The CDR3 bases are TGCAGTGCTAGCGACTCCTCCGGGTTGGAGCAGTACTTC.

Comment on this clonotype: A far larger clone is one nucleotide away, so this likely arose from a read error. The rearrangement joins TRBV2 to TRBJ2-7, with D possibly matching TRBD2 (5 bases). Deletions cut 7 bases from V and 7 bases from J, with 20 bases between. The CDR3 contains 14 residues. The germline V gene encodes CDR1 SNHLY and CDR2 FYNNEI. The CDR3 coding sequence is TGTGCCAGCACTGGCCTAGCCCCCGGAGATGAGCAGTACTTC. This translates into CASTGLAPGDEQYF.

This clonotype was recorded many times. The chain is built from TRBV24-1 and TRBJ2-2, with TRBD1 as a possible D gene (5 bases). V lost 3 bases and J 5 bases, leaving 12 bases between the germline ends. The length of the CDR3 is 15 residues. The V gene's germline CDR1 is KGHDR and CDR2 SFDVKD. The chain's CDR3 is CATSDGSQGTGELFF. CDR3 sequence (DNA): TGTGCCACCAGTGATGGCAGCCAGGGAACCGGGGAGCTGTTTTTT.

This clonotype was recorded at least ten times. The chain is built from TRBV6-2 or TRBV6-3 and TRBJ2-7; maybe TRBD2 (6 bases). The CDR3 has 15 amino acids. The ends were cut back, 6 bases at V and 2 bases at J, with 17 bases in the middle. Germline CDR1 and CDR2: MNHEY and SVGEGT. For the CDR3, the DNA is TGTGCCAGCAGCGAACGGGGGACTGGAACCTACGAGCAGTACTTC. It codes for CASSERGTGTYEQYF.

This clonotype has at least ten counts. The chain is built from TRBV18 and TRBJ1-4; D remains ambiguous. CDR3 length: 13 residues. Germline CDR1 KGHSH, CDR2 LQKENI. V was pared by 3 bases and J by 8 bases, with 10 bases between. The CDR3 coding sequence is TGTGCCAGCTCACCTACAGTGCAGGAAAAACTGTTTTTT. It codes for CASSPTVQEKLFF.

This clonotype was found many times. J is TRBJ2-1 and V is TRBV2; TRBD2 might be the D (6 bases). Per the germline V gene, CDR1 is SNHLY and CDR2 is FYNNEI. Trimming stripped 1 base from V and 15 bases from J, with 19 bases between. The CDR3 length is 14 residues. Here the CDR3 reads CASSEGALYRESFF. DNA for the CDR3: TGTGCCAGCAGTGAAGGGGCACTCTACCGGGAGTCGTTCTTC.

This clonotype was seen many times. V usage is TRBV4-2 and J usage is TRBJ1-1; D unclear. The CDR3 is made up of 14 amino acids. Germline V lookup: CDR1 LGHNA, CDR2 YNFKEQ. The V and J ends lost 0 bases and 0 bases respectively, with 5 bases between them. The CDR3 region has the DNA TGTGCCAGCAGCCAAGATTTCATGAACACTGAAGCTTTCTTT. Residues: CASSQDFMNTEAFF.

As regards this clonotype: One junction end disagrees with the germline gene, perhaps due to a read error. The V and J genes are TRBV12-3 or TRBV12-4 and TRBJ2-1; 15 nucleotides align to TRBD2. The CDR3 is 24 amino acids. As DNA, the CDR3 is TGTGCCAGCAGCCCCGGGACAGGGGGCGAGGGACTAGCGGGAGGCCCCGGATTTTACAATGAGCAGTTATTC. It translates to CASSPGTGGEGLAGGPGFYNEQLF.

The chain has TRBV5-1 and TRBJ2-2, with D uncertain. CDR1 and CDR2 (germline): SGHRS, YFSETQ. Trimming shortened V by 0 bases and J by 7 bases, and 10 bases separated the two germline ends. The CDR3 extends over 14 amino acids. The CDR3 bases are TGCGCCAGCAGCTTGGCCCTGGACGGCGGGGAGCTGTTTTTT. Protein: CASSLALDGGELFF.

This clonotype was recorded at least ten times. The chain employs TRBV6-2 or TRBV6-3 and TRBJ2-3; 7 bases agree with TRBD2. This CDR3 comprises 14 residues. The junction had 5 bases not matched to a gene; V was cut back by 5 bases and J by 3 bases. From germline, CDR1 is MNHEY and CDR2 SVGEGT. CDR3: CASSILAETDTQYF. The CDR3 DNA follows: TGTGCCAGCAGTATTCTAGCGGAGACAGATACGCAGTATTTT.

This clonotype appeared many times. This chain joins TRBV5-8 and TRBJ2-3; the match to TRBD2 covers 10 bases. Trimming at V came to 2 bases and at J to 2 bases, leaving 5 bases not matched to a gene. The CDR3 loop spans 16 amino acids. Germline V gene data show CDR1 as SGHTS and CDR2 as YDEGEE. This chain's CDR3 is CASSFETSGYTDTQYF. In nucleotides, the CDR3 is TGTGCCAGCAGCTTCGAGACTAGCGGGTACACAGATACGCAGTATTTT. Full variable domain (outside the CDR3, taken from reference TRBV5-8 and TRBJ2-3): EAGVTQSPTHLIKTRGQQATLRCSPISGHTSVYWYQQALGLGLQFLLWYDEGEERNRGNFPPRFSGRQFPNYSSELNVNALELEDSALYLCASSFETSGYTDTQYFGPGTRLTVL.

This clonotype was seen at least ten times. The gene calls are TRBV5-1 and TRBJ2-3, with D possibly being TRBD1 or TRBD2 (6 bases each). Trimming cost V 0 bases and J 2 bases, with 19 bases left between them. There are 18 residues in the CDR3. Germline V CDR1 and CDR2: SGHRS, YFSETQ. The CDR3 is CASSLGGARASFTDTQYF. CDR3 DNA sequence: TGCGCCAGCAGCTTGGGGGGGGCCCGGGCTTCTTTCACAGATACGCAGTATTTT.

This clonotype was seen many times. V usage is TRBV7-2 and J usage is TRBJ2-2; D is uncertain. Germline V lookup: CDR1 SGHTA, CDR2 FQGNSA. The germline V and J ends were trimmed by 4 bases and 0 bases, with 6 bases remaining between them. This CDR3 is built from 14 residues. CDR3 DNA: TGTGCCAGCAGCTCTCAAGCGAACACCGGGGAGCTGTTTTTT. Translated, it gives CASSSQANTGELFF. The full variable domain, completed using reference TRBV7-2 and TRBJ2-2, is GAGVSQSPSNKVTEKGKDVELRCDPISGHTALYWYRQSLGQGLEFLIYFQGNSAPDKSGLPSDRFSAERTGGSVSTLTIQRTQQEDSAVYLCASSSQANTGELFFGEGSRLTVL.

This clonotype was observed at least ten times. The chain has TRBV6-2 or TRBV6-3 and TRBJ1-5, with D unclear. V dropped 5 bases and J dropped 7 bases, with 9 bases sitting between them. This CDR3 spans 12 amino acids. Germline CDR1 MNHEY, CDR2 SVGEGT. The CDR3: CASSVVPQPQHF. DNA for the CDR3: TGTGCCAGCAGTGTGGTGCCCCAGCCCCAGCATTTT.

This clonotype was picked up many times. The chain is built from TRBV30 and TRBJ2-2; 7 bases are a match to TRBD1. The germline V gene has CDR1 GTSNPN and CDR2 SVGIG (reference sequence). CDR3 size: 14 residues. The trim removed 3 bases at V and 5 bases at J, leaving 6 bases unmatched. The CDR3, as DNA: TGTGCCTGGAGGGTGACAGGGATAACCGGGGAGCTGTTTTTT. Residues: CAWRVTGITGELFF.

This clonotype was seen ten or more times. The V call is TRBV6-2 or TRBV6-3, the J call TRBJ1-2; D ambiguous. Per germline, CDR1 MNHEY and CDR2 SVGEGT. The germline V and J ends were trimmed by 7 bases and 2 bases, with 8 bases remaining between them. CDR3 length: 12 amino acids. CDR3 bases: TGTGCCAGCACTACTCACAACTATGGCTACACCTTC. It is translated as CASTTHNYGYTF.

This clonotype appeared many times. The genes are TRBV20-1 and TRBJ1-4; 8 nucleotides agree with TRBD1. V dropped 6 bases and J dropped 8; count of bases not matched to a gene: 11. The germline V gene encodes CDR1 DFQATT and CDR2 SNEGSKA (reference sequence). This CDR3 region has 14 residues. CDR3 in amino acids: CSARTTGQGEKLFF. The CDR3 region has the DNA TGCAGTGCGCGGACCACTGGACAGGGCGAAAAACTGTTTTTT.

The table lists this clonotype with many counts. V is TRBV7-9 and J is TRBJ1-4; D unclear. The CDR3 sequence is 14 residues long. CDR1 and CDR2 (germline): SEHNR, FQNEAQ (reference sequence). V shed 3 bases and J shed 0 bases, with 5 bases lying between them. CDR3: CASSLWATNEKLFF. In DNA form, the CDR3 reads TGTGCCAGCAGCTTGTGGGCAACTAATGAAAAACTGTTTTTT.

This clonotype was observed a few times. This could be a read error, since a much larger clone is one nucleotide away. The chain recombines TRBV7-8 with TRBJ2-7; 10 nucleotides match TRBD1. The junction had 4 bases not matched to a gene; V was cut back by 5 bases and J by 6 bases. Germline CDR1 and CDR2: SGHVS and FQNEAQ. The CDR3 has 13 residues. CDR3 coding DNA: TGTGCCAGCAGCGGGGACAGGGGTGGCGAGCAGTACTTC. Amino acid sequence: CASSGDRGGEQYF.

The chain is built from TRBV5-4 and TRBJ2-1, with 11 bases fitting TRBD1. J lost 0 bases, V lost 2 bases, and 10 bases had no gene match. This CDR3 spans 19 amino acids. CDR1 and CDR2 from the germline V gene are SGHNT and YYREEE (reference sequence). The CDR3 is CASSLPGQGGKRSYNEQFF. CDR3 DNA sequence: TGTGCCAGCAGCTTACCGGGACAGGGGGGAAAGCGCTCCTACAATGAGCAGTTCTTC.

This clonotype was seen repeatedly, ten times or more. J is TRBJ2-2 and V is TRBV19; a possible D gene is TRBD1 (5 bases). CDR1 and CDR2 (germline): LNHDA, SQIVND (reference sequence). V lost 6 bases to trimming and J lost 0 bases, with 11 bases between them. The CDR3 is 15 amino acids. In nucleotides, the CDR3 is TGTGCCAGTAGATCAGGGCCCTCGAACACCGGGGAGCTGTTTTTT. Translation: CASRSGPSNTGELFF.